The 9 T cell receptor beta chains reported below all come from one sample, sequenced in a study of identical twins. MiXCR, applied by TCRdb to the 5' RACE reads, yields one record per CDR3 protein. The sample has 1.5 million to 2 million distinct CDR3 sequences, around 33% seen once. What was sequenced was cord blood. The receptors were gathered from a newborn girl in good health.

This clonotype was recorded a few times. The chain links TRBV7-2 to TRBJ2-3, with D possibly matching TRBD1 (5 bases). This CDR3 region has 17 residues. Germline V gene lookup returns CDR1 SGHTA and CDR2 FQGNSA. The ends were cut back, 0 bases at V and 0 bases at J, with 13 bases in the middle. This CDR3 is CASSLAGLALSTDTQYF. As DNA, the CDR3 is TGTGCCAGCAGCTTAGCGGGGCTGGCCCTTAGCACAGATACGCAGTATTTT.

The CDR3 nucleotides read TGTGCCTCCCAAGGGGGCACCGCCAATCAGCCCCAGCATTTT. Translating it yields CASQGGTANQPQHF. The rearrangement joins TRBV6-1 to TRBJ1-5, with 7 bases identical to TRBD1. The J segment lost 3 bases and the V segment lost 11 bases, leaving 10 bases of the junction unmatched. Germline CDR1 and CDR2: MNHNS and SASEGT. The length of the CDR3 is 14 residues.

J is TRBJ2-7 and V is TRBV20-1, with D maybe TRBD1 (5 bases). Germline V gene sequence: CDR1 DFQATT, CDR2 SNEGSKA (reference sequence). The CDR3 length is 14 residues. CDR3 sequence reads: CSVPTQGLYYEQYF. The CDR3 DNA sequence: TGCTCAGTTCCTACCCAGGGCCTCTACTACGAGCAGTACTTC.

CDR3 region: CATSRGDSFTQYF. The CDR3 nucleotides read TGTGCCACCAGCAGAGGGGACAGCTTTACGCAGTATTTT. This chain joins TRBV15 and TRBJ2-3; 7 bases agree with TRBD1. This CDR3 has 13 residues. Germline CDR1 and CDR2: LNHNV and YYDKDF (reference sequence). V trimming: 1 base; J trimming: 8 bases; junction bases outside the gene matches: 3. Full variable domain (outside the CDR3, taken from reference TRBV15 and TRBJ2-3): DAMVIQNPRYQVTQFGKPVTLSCSQTLNHNVMYWYQQKSSQAPKLLFHYYDKDFNNEADTPDNFQSRRPNTSFCFLDIRSPGLGDTAMYLCATSRGDSFTQYFGPGTRLTVL.

This clonotype was picked up a small number of times. The V gene is TRBV14, the J gene TRBJ2-1, with D perhaps matching TRBD2 (5 bases). V was clipped by 8 bases and J by 8 bases, with 16 bases between them. The CDR3 has 13 amino acids. The germline V gene encodes CDR1 SGHDN and CDR2 FVKESK. This CDR3 is CASGVADSDEQFF. CDR3 sequence (DNA): TGTGCCAGCGGGGTCGCGGATAGCGATGAGCAGTTCTTC.

This clonotype appeared a few times. The chain has TRBV4-2 and TRBJ2-1; perhaps TRBD2 as D (6 bases). This CDR3 region has 19 residues. V dropped 2 bases and J dropped 0 bases, with 20 bases sitting between them. The germline CDR1 and CDR2 sequences are LGHNA and YNFKEQ. CDR3 sequence: CASSQPRGTSISSYNEQFF. DNA of the CDR3: TGTGCCAGCAGCCAACCCCGGGGGACCTCCATTAGCTCCTACAATGAGCAGTTCTTC.

The chain recombines TRBV7-9 with TRBJ1-4; weak D call: TRBD1 (5 bases). The V gene lost 1 base and the J gene lost 5 bases, with 11 bases spanning the gap. Germline V gives CDR1 SEHNR, CDR2 FQNEAQ (reference sequence). The CDR3 contains 15 residues. The CDR3: CASSLETAPNEKLFF. In DNA, the CDR3 is TGTGCCAGCAGCTTAGAGACAGCCCCGAATGAAAAACTGTTTTTT.

A remark on this clonotype: Given a much more abundant clone one base away, this may be a read error. The chain recombines TRBV20-1 with TRBJ2-5; D is ambiguous. The V end was cut by 7 bases, the J end by 2 bases, with 5 bases between. CDR3 length: 10 amino acids. Germline V CDR1 and CDR2: DFQATT, SNEGSKA (reference sequence). The CDR3 DNA is TGCAGTGGTGATCAAGAGACCCAGTACTTC. Its protein product is CSGDQETQYF.

On this clonotype: A clone one base away is much larger, so this may be a read error. The chain combines TRBV12-3 or TRBV12-4 with TRBJ2-1; D unresolved. The V end lost 2 bases, the J end lost 10 bases, and 15 bases lay between the germline ends. The CDR3 runs to 14 residues. CDR3 loop: CASSLRKMANEQFF. CDR3 nucleotides: TGTGCCAGCAGTTTACGGAAAATGGCAAACGAGCAGTTCTTC.